The T cell receptor beta chain under discussion was sequenced for a study of cytomegalovirus exposure and HLA in healthy donors. Findings and limits, study-wide: Fewer than 200 TCR beta chains were listed as cytomegalovirus-associated. Usually a TCR sequence was rare, but some public TCRs were found in many donors.

CDR3 size: 16 residues. Trimming stripped 0 bases from V and 2 bases from J, with 12 bases between. Germline CDR1 and CDR2: SGHRS and YFSETQ. Only in-frame clones appear in the TCRdb table, and some are missing; sequencing was by immunoSEQ multiplex PCR. The profile shows 240,000 or so clones, about 86% of them singletons. Concerning this clone: Antigen specificity is unknown.

The donors were part of the approximately 120-subject validation cohort, which stood apart from the 666-subject first cohort. Sequencing input: PBMCs. The TCR originated in a woman aged 25-40 years in good health and CMV-seropositive. The gene calls are TRBV5-1 and TRBJ1-3; D gene uncertain. CDR3 DNA sequence: TGCGCCAGCAGCTTGGCGCCGGGAGGGACTGGAAACACCATATATTTT. This translates into CASSLAPGGTGNTIYF.